What follows are 9 T cell receptor beta chains derived from one specimen sequenced in a study of CD8 T cells in Susac syndrome. Random-hexamer reverse transcription was applied to 0.5 to 1 ug RNA. In TCRdb, the immunoSEQ multiplex PCR reads were re-called with MiXCR into one record per CDR3 protein. There are more than 150,000 distinct CDR3 sequences in the sample; 85% to 95% occur only once, and around 0.16% lies in the top ten. The specimen was CD8+ T cells from PBMCs. These receptors originate from a human donor with Susac syndrome.

The genes are TRBV9 and TRBJ2-1; D possibly uses TRBD1 or TRBD2 (6 bases each). Per the germline V gene, CDR1 is SGDLS and CDR2 is YYNGEE. The CDR3 has 14 amino acids. Trimming shortened V by 0 bases and J by 10 bases, and 14 bases separated the two germline ends. CDR3 sequence: CASSVGGGTWEQFF. The DNA for the CDR3 is TGTGCCAGCAGCGTAGGAGGGGGGACGTGGGAGCAGTTCTTC.

This chain links TRBV10-3 with TRBJ2-1, with D uncertain. Per the germline V gene, CDR1 is ENHRY and CDR2 is SYGVKD. The length of the CDR3 is 14 residues. Trimming took 4 bases from V and 4 from J, leaving 11 bases between them. The CDR3 sequence is CAISAHQEYNEQFF. CDR3 bases: TGTGCCATCAGTGCCCATCAGGAGTACAATGAGCAGTTCTTC.

This chain connects TRBV5-6 to TRBJ2-5; the D is unclear. Germline V gene data show CDR1 as SGHDT and CDR2 as YYEEEE. Trimming shortened V by 0 bases and J by 5 bases, and 5 bases separated the two germline ends. This CDR3 has 12 residues. The CDR3 loop is CASSLVFETQYF. The CDR3 DNA reads as TGTGCCAGCAGCTTGGTGTTCGAGACCCAGTACTTC.

This clonotype was observed once. The rearrangement links TRBV6-5 to TRBJ2-5, with D hard to call. With 5 bases removed from V and 10 bases from J, the gap between germline ends came to 23 bases. The germline gives CDR1 MNHEY, CDR2 SVGAGI. The CDR3 totals 15 residues. The CDR3 DNA follows: TGTGCCAGCAGTCCCTCCACGGCCCACCGTCAGGACCAGTACTTC. Translation gives CASSPSTAHRQDQYF.

The chain couples TRBV20-1 to TRBJ2-2; possible D gene TRBD1, 6 bases. This CDR3 region has 13 residues. V gave up 6 bases and J gave up 5 bases, with 13 bases separating them. The germline V gene encodes CDR1 DFQATT and CDR2 SNEGSKA (reference sequence). The CDR3 spells CSAFPRGTGELFF. The CDR3 nucleotides read TGCAGTGCCTTCCCCAGGGGTACCGGGGAGCTGTTTTTT.

The chain has TRBV6-1 and TRBJ2-7; 10 bases match TRBD1. Germline CDR1 MNHNS, CDR2 SASEGT. This CDR3 comprises 15 residues. V lost 2 bases and J lost 5; bases outside the gene matches: 6. The CDR3 sequence is CASSEPGTGDHEQYF. DNA of the CDR3: TGTGCCAGCAGTGAACCCGGGACAGGGGACCACGAGCAGTACTTC.

This clonotype was seen once. The chain is built from TRBV6-6 and TRBJ2-5; unclear D gene. V lost 4 bases, J lost 5 bases, and 14 bases lay in between. This CDR3 has 14 residues. Germline lookup yields CDR1 MNHNY and CDR2 SVGAGI (reference sequence). Written as DNA, the CDR3 is TGTGCCAGCAGTTTCCCCGGCCTCGGGGAGACCCAGTACTTC. This sequence encodes CASSFPGLGETQYF.

The chain employs TRBV6-5 and TRBJ1-1; TRBD1 aligns across 7 bases. Unmatched junction bases numbered 1, after V lost 5 bases and J lost 1 base. This CDR3 spans 13 amino acids. CDR1 and CDR2 (germline): MNHEY, SVGAGI. CDR3 sequence reads: CASSTGENTEAFF. The CDR3 DNA sequence: TGTGCCAGCAGTACAGGGGAGAACACTGAAGCTTTCTTT.

The sample holds one count of this clonotype. V gene TRBV6-5 combines with J gene TRBJ1-2; no definite D call. The CDR3 has 14 residues. V lost 0 bases, J lost 8 bases, and 13 bases lay in between. The V gene's germline CDR1 is MNHEY and CDR2 SVGAGI. CDR3 residues: CASSYSEGDSGYTF. The CDR3 DNA reads as TGTGCCAGCAGTTACTCTGAGGGAGATAGCGGCTACACCTTC.